This is a list of T cell receptor beta chains from one sample in a study of identical twins. MiXCR, run by TCRdb on the 5' RACE reads, gives a single entry per CDR3 protein. The sample holds just over 450,000 distinct CDR3 sequences, 13% to 15% seen once. The sample was also linked to a second study, of yellow fever vaccine responses in identical twins.

Sequencing was performed on CD4+ T cells sorted from blood. The receptors were gathered from a woman aged 18 to 35 in good health. CDR3s include the opening cysteine and the closing phenylalanine or tryptophan. The D gene is left open where the match is weak. Expanded clones get a size class; other rows say once, few or many, or leave the size out.

d_call: .
clone_size: .
j_call: TRBJ1-1
cdr3_length: 13
v_call: TRBV6-1
cdr3_nt: TGTGCCAGCAGCCGATCAGGGGTCACTGAAGCTTTCTTT
cdr3_aa: CASSRSGVTEAFF

d_call: .
clone_size: .
j_call: TRBJ1-2
cdr3_length: 18
v_call: TRBV27
cdr3_nt: TGTGCCAGCAGTTTATTCGGGTTCGGCAGGGGAACCAGCTATGGCTACACCTTC
cdr3_aa: CASSLFGFGRGTSYGYTF

d_call: TRBD1
clone_size: .
j_call: TRBJ2-3
cdr3_length: 15
v_call: TRBV5-1
cdr3_nt: TGCGCCAGCAGTCCTGGGACAGGGGTGACAGATACGCAGTATTTT
cdr3_aa: CASSPGTGVTDTQYF

d_call: TRBD2
clone_size: .
j_call: TRBJ2-3
cdr3_length: 13
v_call: TRBV20-1
cdr3_nt: TGCAGTGCTAAGCGGGACGGCACAGATACGCAGTATTTT
cdr3_aa: CSAKRDGTDTQYF

d_call: .
clone_size: .
j_call: TRBJ2-5
cdr3_length: 16
v_call: TRBV7-6
cdr3_nt: TGTGCCAGCAGCCCAGGCACCTTAGCGGCCCAAGAGACCCAGTACTTC
cdr3_aa: CASSPGTLAAQETQYF

d_call: .
clone_size: .
j_call: TRBJ2-6
cdr3_length: 16
v_call: TRBV6-2/TRBV6-3
cdr3_nt: TGTGCCAGCAGTTACCACGGGAACTCTGGGGCCAACGTCCTGACTTTC
cdr3_aa: CASSYHGNSGANVLTF

d_call: TRBD2
clone_size: few
j_call: TRBJ2-1
cdr3_length: 14
v_call: TRBV5-6
cdr3_nt: TGTGCCAGCAGCGGAAGCGGGACCCACAATGAGCAGTTCTTC
cdr3_aa: CASSGSGTHNEQFF

d_call: .
clone_size: few
j_call: TRBJ1-1
cdr3_length: 16
v_call: TRBV5-1
cdr3_nt: TGCGCCAGCAGCTTGCTCTCCCGGGGGCCGAGCACTGAAGCTTTCTTT
cdr3_aa: CASSLLSRGPSTEAFF

d_call: TRBD1
clone_size: few
j_call: TRBJ1-1
cdr3_length: 15
v_call: TRBV15
cdr3_nt: TGTGCCACCAGCAGAGTTGCGACAGGGAGCACTGAAGCTTTCTTT
cdr3_aa: CATSRVATGSTEAFF

d_call: .
clone_size: .
j_call: TRBJ2-1
cdr3_length: 12
v_call: TRBV5-1
cdr3_nt: TGCGCCAGCAGCTCGGAAGGGAATGAGCAGTTCTTC
cdr3_aa: CASSSEGNEQFF

d_call: TRBD1
clone_size: few
j_call: TRBJ1-6
cdr3_length: 16
v_call: TRBV6-2/TRBV6-3
cdr3_nt: TGTGCCAGCAGTTACGCCTCGACAGGGAGGAGTTCACCCCTCCACTTT
cdr3_aa: CASSYASTGRSSPLHF

d_call: .
clone_size: few
j_call: TRBJ2-5
cdr3_length: 15
v_call: TRBV25-1
cdr3_nt: TGTGCCAGCAGTGAAGAGATGGGCTTACAAGAGACCCAGTACTTC
cdr3_aa: CASSEEMGLQETQYF

d_call: TRBD1
clone_size: many
j_call: TRBJ2-3
cdr3_length: 15
v_call: TRBV7-2
cdr3_nt: TGTGCCAGCAGCTTATGGGGACAGGGGACAGATACGCAGTATTTT
cdr3_aa: CASSLWGQGTDTQYF

d_call: .
clone_size: few
j_call: TRBJ2-2
cdr3_length: 16
v_call: TRBV28
cdr3_nt: TGTGCCAGCAAGGGGTGGGGAGCGACCAAAACCGGGGAGCTGTTTTTT
cdr3_aa: CASKGWGATKTGELFF

d_call: .
clone_size: many
j_call: TRBJ2-5
cdr3_length: 16
v_call: TRBV7-2
cdr3_nt: TGTGCCAGCAGCTTAGAGATGGGACGCTCCAAGGAGACCCAGTACTTC
cdr3_aa: CASSLEMGRSKETQYF

d_call: .
clone_size: .
j_call: TRBJ1-5
cdr3_length: 14
v_call: TRBV5-4
cdr3_nt: TGTGCCAGCAGCTTGGCCCCTGAGCGTATGCCCCAGCATTTT
cdr3_aa: CASSLAPERMPQHF

d_call: .
clone_size: few
j_call: TRBJ2-7
cdr3_length: 14
v_call: TRBV18
cdr3_nt: TGTGCCAGCTCACCCGGGGGGCCCCTCTACGAGCAGTACTTC
cdr3_aa: CASSPGGPLYEQYF

d_call: TRBD2
clone_size: few
j_call: TRBJ2-1
cdr3_length: 16
v_call: TRBV6-1
cdr3_nt: TGTGCCAGCAGCACACTACTAGCGGGAGTGCAGAGTGAGCAGTTCTTC
cdr3_aa: CASSTLLAGVQSEQFF

d_call: TRBD1
clone_size: .
j_call: TRBJ2-7
cdr3_length: 15
v_call: TRBV15
cdr3_nt: TGTGCCACCAGCAGAAGACAGGGTCAGGGGAACGAGCAGTACTTC
cdr3_aa: CATSRRQGQGNEQYF

d_call: .
clone_size: .
j_call: TRBJ2-1
cdr3_length: 15
v_call: TRBV4-2
cdr3_nt: TGTGCCAGCAGCCAAGATCTGGGCGGCTACAATGAGCAGTTCTTC
cdr3_aa: CASSQDLGGYNEQFF

d_call: TRBD2
clone_size: .
j_call: TRBJ2-1
cdr3_length: 16
v_call: TRBV20-1
cdr3_nt: TGCAGTGCGAAAGAGAGACTAGCGGGAGGGCCAGGTGAGCAGTTCTTC
cdr3_aa: CSAKERLAGGPGEQFF

d_call: .
clone_size: .
j_call: TRBJ2-3
cdr3_length: 12
v_call: TRBV29-1
cdr3_nt: TGCAGCGTTGGGGAGGGCACAGATACGCAGTATTTT
cdr3_aa: CSVGEGTDTQYF

d_call: .
clone_size: .
j_call: TRBJ1-1
cdr3_length: 13
v_call: TRBV3-1
cdr3_nt: TGTGCCAGCAGCCATAACGGGGCCAGTGAAGCTTTCTTT
cdr3_aa: CASSHNGASEAFF

d_call: TRBD2
clone_size: few
j_call: TRBJ2-3
cdr3_length: 16
v_call: TRBV28
cdr3_nt: TGTGCCAGCAGCGCCGGGGGAGCGGGGTGGCCCGATACGCAGTATTTT
cdr3_aa: CASSAGGAGWPDTQYF

d_call: .
clone_size: .
j_call: TRBJ2-3
cdr3_length: 14
v_call: TRBV12-3/TRBV12-4
cdr3_nt: TGTGCCAGCATCGAGGACAGTGGCACAGATACGCAGTATTTT
cdr3_aa: CASIEDSGTDTQYF

d_call: .
clone_size: few
j_call: TRBJ2-6
cdr3_length: 16
v_call: TRBV10-3
cdr3_nt: TGTGCCATCAGTGAGTCTTGGGGGAGTCAAGCCAACGTCCTGACTTTC
cdr3_aa: CAISESWGSQANVLTF

d_call: TRBD1
clone_size: few
j_call: TRBJ2-5
cdr3_length: 15
v_call: TRBV12-3/TRBV12-4
cdr3_nt: TGTGCCAGCAGTTTTGGGGACAGGGTGGGCGAGACCCAGTACTTC
cdr3_aa: CASSFGDRVGETQYF

d_call: .
clone_size: .
j_call: TRBJ2-1
cdr3_length: 15
v_call: TRBV10-3
cdr3_nt: TGTGCCATCGGAGAAGGGCAGGGCTCCTACAATGAGCAGTTCTTC
cdr3_aa: CAIGEGQGSYNEQFF

d_call: TRBD2
clone_size: few
j_call: TRBJ2-3
cdr3_length: 15
v_call: TRBV5-1
cdr3_nt: TGCGCCAGCAGCGATAGCGGGACGTATGCAGATACGCAGTATTTT
cdr3_aa: CASSDSGTYADTQYF

d_call: TRBD2
clone_size: .
j_call: TRBJ2-6
cdr3_length: 16
v_call: TRBV20-1
cdr3_nt: TGCAGTGCTTTAGCGGGGGGTTTCTCTGGGGCCAACGTCCTGACTTTC
cdr3_aa: CSALAGGFSGANVLTF

d_call: .
clone_size: many
j_call: TRBJ2-7
cdr3_length: 13
v_call: TRBV5-1
cdr3_nt: TGCGCCAGCAGCTTGACAGCGCCCTACGAGCAGTACTTC
cdr3_aa: CASSLTAPYEQYF

d_call: TRBD2
clone_size: many
j_call: TRBJ2-7
cdr3_length: 16
v_call: TRBV28
cdr3_nt: TGTGCCAGCAGCCCCCCGGGACTAGCGGGGGGATCCGAAAAGTACTTC
cdr3_aa: CASSPPGLAGGSEKYF

d_call: TRBD1
clone_size: .
j_call: TRBJ2-2
cdr3_length: 16
v_call: TRBV7-9
cdr3_nt: TGTGCCAGCAGCCACGGGACAGACCAGAACACCGGGGAGCTGTTTTTT
cdr3_aa: CASSHGTDQNTGELFF

d_call: TRBD2
clone_size: .
j_call: TRBJ2-7
cdr3_length: 14
v_call: TRBV14
cdr3_nt: TGTGCCAGCAGTCGAATGGGGGGGTCCTACGAGCAGTACTTC
cdr3_aa: CASSRMGGSYEQYF

d_call: TRBD2
clone_size: many
j_call: TRBJ2-3
cdr3_length: 14
v_call: TRBV5-1
cdr3_nt: TGTGCCAGCAGGACTAGCGGGGGGACAGATACGCAGTATTTT
cdr3_aa: CASRTSGGTDTQYF

d_call: .
clone_size: .
j_call: TRBJ2-7
cdr3_length: 12
v_call: TRBV6-2/TRBV6-3
cdr3_nt: TGTGCCAGCGCGGGGACAGCGTACGAGCAGTACTTC
cdr3_aa: CASAGTAYEQYF

d_call: TRBD2
clone_size: few
j_call: TRBJ2-3
cdr3_length: 22
v_call: TRBV7-1
cdr3_nt: TGTGCCAGCAGCTCCAGTCCCTCTAGCGGGGGGGTAATGGGGTGGAGCACAGATACGCAGTATTTT
cdr3_aa: CASSSSPSSGGVMGWSTDTQYF

d_call: TRBD2
clone_size: .
j_call: TRBJ2-7
cdr3_length: 16
v_call: TRBV7-2
cdr3_nt: TGTGCCAGCAGCTTAGTGATCAGCGGGGGGCACTACGAGCAGTACTTC
cdr3_aa: CASSLVISGGHYEQYF

d_call: .
clone_size: few
j_call: TRBJ1-2
cdr3_length: 15
v_call: TRBV5-1
cdr3_nt: TGCGCCAGCAGCTTACGTGAAGGGCGGGTAATCGGCTACACCTTC
cdr3_aa: CASSLREGRVIGYTF

d_call: TRBD2
clone_size: .
j_call: TRBJ2-5
cdr3_length: 14
v_call: TRBV20-1
cdr3_nt: TGCAGTGCTAGATTCAGCGGGGGGATGGAGACCCAGTACTTC
cdr3_aa: CSARFSGGMETQYF

d_call: .
clone_size: few
j_call: TRBJ1-1
cdr3_length: 14
v_call: TRBV6-5
cdr3_nt: TGTGCCAGCAGTTTCGGGACACAGCACGCTGAAGCTTTCTTT
cdr3_aa: CASSFGTQHAEAFF

d_call: TRBD1
clone_size: .
j_call: TRBJ2-2
cdr3_length: 15
v_call: TRBV5-1
cdr3_nt: TGCGCCAGCAGCTTGGCACAGGGGGCCGCCGGGGAGCTGTTTTTT
cdr3_aa: CASSLAQGAAGELFF

d_call: TRBD1
clone_size: few
j_call: TRBJ2-7
cdr3_length: 13
v_call: TRBV7-9
cdr3_nt: TGTGCCAGCAGCGACAGGGGACCCTCCGAGCAGTACTTC
cdr3_aa: CASSDRGPSEQYF

d_call: TRBD1
clone_size: many
j_call: TRBJ2-7
cdr3_length: 13
v_call: TRBV12-3/TRBV12-4
cdr3_nt: TGTGCCAGCAGGGGACAGACGAGGCACGAGCAGTACTTC
cdr3_aa: CASRGQTRHEQYF

d_call: TRBD2
clone_size: .
j_call: TRBJ2-3
cdr3_length: 15
v_call: TRBV29-1
cdr3_nt: TGCAGCGTTTCTCCTAGCGGGGGCAGGGCAGATACGCAGTATTTT
cdr3_aa: CSVSPSGGRADTQYF

d_call: .
clone_size: few
j_call: TRBJ1-4
cdr3_length: 18
v_call: TRBV6-5
cdr3_nt: TGTGCCAGCAGTTATCAGGCCAGGTCAACTGCAACTAATGAAAAACTGTTTTTT
cdr3_aa: CASSYQARSTATNEKLFF

d_call: .
clone_size: .
j_call: TRBJ1-3
cdr3_length: 12
v_call: TRBV19
cdr3_nt: TGTGCCAGTAGTATGTGGGGAAACACCATATATTTT
cdr3_aa: CASSMWGNTIYF